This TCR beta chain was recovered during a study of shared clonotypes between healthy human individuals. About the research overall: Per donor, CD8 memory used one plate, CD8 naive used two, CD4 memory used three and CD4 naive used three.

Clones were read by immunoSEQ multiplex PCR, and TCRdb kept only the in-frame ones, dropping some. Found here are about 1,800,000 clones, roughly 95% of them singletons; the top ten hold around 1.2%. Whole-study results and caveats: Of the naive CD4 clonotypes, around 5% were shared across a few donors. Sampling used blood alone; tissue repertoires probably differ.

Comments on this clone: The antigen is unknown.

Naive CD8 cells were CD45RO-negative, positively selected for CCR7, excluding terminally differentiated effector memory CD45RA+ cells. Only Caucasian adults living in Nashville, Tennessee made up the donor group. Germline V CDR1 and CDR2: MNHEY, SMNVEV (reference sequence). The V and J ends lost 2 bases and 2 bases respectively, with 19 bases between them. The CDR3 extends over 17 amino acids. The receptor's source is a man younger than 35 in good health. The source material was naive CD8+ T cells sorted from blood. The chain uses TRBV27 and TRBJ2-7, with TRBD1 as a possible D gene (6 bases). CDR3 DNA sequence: TGTGCCAGCAGTTTAACTTCACAGGGCTCAACCGCCTACGAGCAGTACTTC. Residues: CASSLTSQGSTAYEQYF.